Included here is one T cell receptor (beta chain) sequence, with context. The antigen is not known. The sample originates from a study of T cells after posttransplantation cyclophosphamide. Study observations and caveats: Recipient CMV seropositivity and CMV reactivation strongly tracked TRB clonality.

TCRdb's copy holds only in-frame clones and misses some; the assay was immunoSEQ multiplex PCR. The data show about 20,000 clones, around 89% seen once. Methotrexate plus calcineurin inhibitor accompanied controls' myeloablative marrow transplants; sampling was 1 year later. This sample comprised PBMCs, obtained after an allogeneic stem cell transplant with a calcineurin inhibitor and methotrexate. This receptor was identified in a female patient in her fifties or sixties who received an allogeneic stem cell transplant from an unrelated donor, was CMV-positive, and had chronic GVHD only. Some T cells may possibly be graft donor cells.

CDR3: CASSSLAGEVTQYF. CDR3 in DNA: TGTGCCAGCAGCTCTCTAGCGGGAGAGGTAACCCAGTACTTC. This rearrangement joins TRBV14 to TRBJ2-5; 10 positions match TRBD2. Trimming at V came to 5 bases and at J to 8 bases, leaving 8 bases not matched to a gene. Germline CDR1 reads SGHDN; CDR2 reads FVKESK. The CDR3 extends over 14 amino acids.